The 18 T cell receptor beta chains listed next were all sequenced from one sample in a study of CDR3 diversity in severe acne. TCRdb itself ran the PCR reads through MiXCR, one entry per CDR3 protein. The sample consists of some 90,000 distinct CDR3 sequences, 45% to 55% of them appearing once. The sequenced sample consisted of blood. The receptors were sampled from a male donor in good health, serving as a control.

In DNA form, the CDR3 reads TGTGCCAGCAGTCTAGGGACAGGGGAGTCCGGGGAGCTGTTTTTT. Residues: CASSLGTGESGELFF. The chain joins TRBV28 to TRBJ2-2; 10 bases line up with TRBD1. This CDR3 region has 15 residues. From germline, CDR1 is MDHEN and CDR2 SYDVKM. The V gene end was trimmed by 5 bases and the J gene end by 6 bases; junction bases not matched to a gene: 6.

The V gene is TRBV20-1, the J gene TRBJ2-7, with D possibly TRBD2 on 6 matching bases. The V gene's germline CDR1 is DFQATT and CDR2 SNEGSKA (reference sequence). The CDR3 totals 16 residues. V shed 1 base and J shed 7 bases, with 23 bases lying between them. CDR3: CSARALRGHEAGEQYF. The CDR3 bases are TGCAGTGCTAGAGCTCTGCGCGGCCATGAGGCGGGGGAGCAGTACTTC.

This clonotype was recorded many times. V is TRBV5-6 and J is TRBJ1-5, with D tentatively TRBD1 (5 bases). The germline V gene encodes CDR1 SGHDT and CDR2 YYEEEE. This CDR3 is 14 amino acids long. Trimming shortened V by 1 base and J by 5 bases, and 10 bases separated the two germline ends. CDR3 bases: TGTGCCAGCAGCTTGTTTCAGACAGATCAGCCCCAGCATTTT. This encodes CASSLFQTDQPQHF.

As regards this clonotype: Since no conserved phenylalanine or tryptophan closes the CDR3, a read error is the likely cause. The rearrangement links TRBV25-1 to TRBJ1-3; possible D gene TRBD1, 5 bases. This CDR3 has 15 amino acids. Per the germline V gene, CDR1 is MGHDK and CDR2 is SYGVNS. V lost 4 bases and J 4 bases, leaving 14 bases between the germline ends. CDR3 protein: CASSGHAGPGNTIYL. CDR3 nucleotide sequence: TGTGCCAGCAGTGGACACGCGGGGCCAGGAAACACCATATATCTT.

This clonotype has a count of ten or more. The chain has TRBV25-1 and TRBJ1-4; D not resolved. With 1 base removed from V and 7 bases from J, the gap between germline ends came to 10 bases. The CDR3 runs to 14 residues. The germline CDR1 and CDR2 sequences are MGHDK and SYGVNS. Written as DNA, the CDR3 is TGTGCCAGCAGTGAATCGGAGGTCGGTGAAAAACTGTTTTTT. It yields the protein CASSESEVGEKLFF. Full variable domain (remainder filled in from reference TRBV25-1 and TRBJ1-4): EADIYQTPRYLVIGTGKKITLECSQTMGHDKMYWYQQDPGMELHLIHYSYGVNSTEKGDLSSESTVSRIRTEHFPLTLESARPSHTSQYLCASSESEVGEKLFFGSGTQLSVL.

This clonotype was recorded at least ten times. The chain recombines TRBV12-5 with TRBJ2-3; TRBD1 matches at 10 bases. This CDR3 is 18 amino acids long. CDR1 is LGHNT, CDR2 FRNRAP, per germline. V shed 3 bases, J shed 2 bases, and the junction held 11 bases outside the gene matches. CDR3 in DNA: TGTGCTAGTGGTTTAGCGACAGGGGGCATGGGCTACACAGATACGCAGTATTTT. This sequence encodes CASGLATGGMGYTDTQYF.

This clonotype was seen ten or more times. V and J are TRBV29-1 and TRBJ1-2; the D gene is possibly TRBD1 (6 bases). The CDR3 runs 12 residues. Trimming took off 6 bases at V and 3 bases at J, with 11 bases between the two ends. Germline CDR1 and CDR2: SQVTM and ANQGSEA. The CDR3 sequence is CSVSNRDYGYTF. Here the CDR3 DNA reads TGCAGCGTGAGCAACAGGGACTATGGCTACACCTTC. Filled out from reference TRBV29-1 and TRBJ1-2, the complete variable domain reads SAVISQKPSRDICQRGTSLTIQCQVDSQVTMMFWYRQQPGQSLTLIATANQGSEATYESGFVIDKFPISRPNLTFSTLTVSNMSPEDSSIYLCSVSNRDYGYTFGSGTRLTVV.

Here the CDR3 DNA reads TGTGCCAGCAGCCCCTGGACTAGCGGGAGTCGGGGCACAGATACGCAGTATTTT. Residues: CASSPWTSGSRGTDTQYF. The V gene is TRBV7-2, the J gene TRBJ2-3; 13 bases align to TRBD2. With V trimmed by 5 bases and J by 1 base, 9 bases remained unmatched. Germline V gene data show CDR1 as SGHTA and CDR2 as FQGNSA. This CDR3 has 18 amino acids.

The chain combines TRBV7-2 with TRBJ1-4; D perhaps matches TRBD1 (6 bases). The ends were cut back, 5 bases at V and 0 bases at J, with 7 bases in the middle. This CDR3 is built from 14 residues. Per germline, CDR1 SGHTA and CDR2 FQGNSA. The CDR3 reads CASSPGATNEKLFF. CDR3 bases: TGTGCCAGCAGCCCAGGGGCAACTAATGAAAAACTGTTTTTT.

The CDR3 loop is CSARGGADTQYF. The CDR3 DNA sequence: TGCAGTGCTAGGGGGGGAGCAGATACGCAGTACTTC. This chain uses TRBV20-1 with TRBJ2-5; D might be TRBD2 (6 bases). The CDR3 totals 12 residues. CDR1 is DFQATT and CDR2 is SNEGSKA in the germline V gene (reference sequence). Trimming took 3 bases from V and 11 from J, leaving 16 bases between them.

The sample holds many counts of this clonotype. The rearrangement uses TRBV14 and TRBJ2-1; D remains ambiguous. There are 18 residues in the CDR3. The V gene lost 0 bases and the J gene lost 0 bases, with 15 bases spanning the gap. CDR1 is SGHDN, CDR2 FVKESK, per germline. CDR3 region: CASSQDLIARSSYNEQFF. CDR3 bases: TGTGCCAGCAGCCAAGATCTGATTGCCCGGAGCTCCTACAATGAGCAGTTCTTC. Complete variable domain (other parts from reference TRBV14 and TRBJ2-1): EAGVTQFPSHSVIEKGQTVTLRCDPISGHDNLYWYRRVMGKEIKFLLHFVKESKQDESGMPNNRFLAERTGGTYSTLKVQPAELEDSGVYFCASSQDLIARSSYNEQFFGPGTRLTVL.

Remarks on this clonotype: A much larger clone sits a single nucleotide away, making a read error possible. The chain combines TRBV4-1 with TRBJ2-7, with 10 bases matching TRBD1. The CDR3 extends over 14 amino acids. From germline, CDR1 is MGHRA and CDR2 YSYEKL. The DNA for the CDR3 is TGCGCCAGCAGCCGAGGACAGGGGGGCTACGAGCGGTACTTC. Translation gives CASSRGQGGYERYF.

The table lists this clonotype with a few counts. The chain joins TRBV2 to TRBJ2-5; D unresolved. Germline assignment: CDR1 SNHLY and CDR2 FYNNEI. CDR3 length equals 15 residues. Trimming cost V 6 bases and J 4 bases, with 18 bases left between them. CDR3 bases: TGTGCCAGCAGCTTGTGGGGTAGCCCTCGAGAGACCCAGTACTTC. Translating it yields CASSLWGSPRETQYF.

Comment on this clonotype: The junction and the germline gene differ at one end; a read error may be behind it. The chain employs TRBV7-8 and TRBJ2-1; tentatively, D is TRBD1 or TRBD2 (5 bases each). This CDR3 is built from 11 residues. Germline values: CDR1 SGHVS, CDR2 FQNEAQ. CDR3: CASSRDGDQGF. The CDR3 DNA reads TGTGCCAGCAGTCGAGACGGGGACCAGGGATTC.

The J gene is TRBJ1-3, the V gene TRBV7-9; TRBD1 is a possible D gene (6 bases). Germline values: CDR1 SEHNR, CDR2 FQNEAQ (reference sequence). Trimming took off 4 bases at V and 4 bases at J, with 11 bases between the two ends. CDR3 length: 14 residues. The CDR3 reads CASSSRGQGNTIYF. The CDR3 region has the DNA TGTGCCAGCAGCTCACGGGGGCAAGGAAACACCATATATTTT.

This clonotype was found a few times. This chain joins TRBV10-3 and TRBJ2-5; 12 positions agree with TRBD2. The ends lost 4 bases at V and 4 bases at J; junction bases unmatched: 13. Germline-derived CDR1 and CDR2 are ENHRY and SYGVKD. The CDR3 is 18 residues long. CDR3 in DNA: TGTGCCATCAGTGGTCGTCTAGCGGGAGGGCCTGCCCCAGAGACCCAGTACTTC. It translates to CAISGRLAGGPAPETQYF.

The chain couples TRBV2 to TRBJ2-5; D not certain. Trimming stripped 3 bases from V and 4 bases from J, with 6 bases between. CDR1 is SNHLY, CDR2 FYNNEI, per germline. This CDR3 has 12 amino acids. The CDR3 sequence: CASSEVPETQYF. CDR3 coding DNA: TGTGCCAGCAGTGAGGTGCCAGAGACCCAGTACTTC.

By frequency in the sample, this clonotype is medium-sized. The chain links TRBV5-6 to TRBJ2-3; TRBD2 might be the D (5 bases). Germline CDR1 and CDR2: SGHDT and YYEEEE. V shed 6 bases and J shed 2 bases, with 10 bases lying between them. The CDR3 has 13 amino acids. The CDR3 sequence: CASIQRHTDTQYF. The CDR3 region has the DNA TGTGCCAGCATCCAGCGGCACACAGATACGCAGTATTTT.